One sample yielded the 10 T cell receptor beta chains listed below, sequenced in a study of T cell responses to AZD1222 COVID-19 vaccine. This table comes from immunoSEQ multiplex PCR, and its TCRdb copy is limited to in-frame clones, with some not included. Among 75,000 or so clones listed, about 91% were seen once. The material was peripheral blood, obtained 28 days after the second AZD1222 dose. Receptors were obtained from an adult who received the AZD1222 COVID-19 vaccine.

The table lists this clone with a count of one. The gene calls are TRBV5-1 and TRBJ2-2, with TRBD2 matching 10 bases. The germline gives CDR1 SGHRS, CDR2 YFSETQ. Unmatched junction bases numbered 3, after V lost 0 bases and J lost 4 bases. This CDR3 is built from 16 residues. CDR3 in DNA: TGCGCCAGCAGCTTGGAAGCTAGCGGGGGCACCGGGGAGCTGTTTTTT. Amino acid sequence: CASSLEASGGTGELFF.

DNA of the CDR3: TGTGCCAGCAGCGAGGGGACTGTTCTCAATCAGCCCCAGCATTTT. It translates to CASSEGTVLNQPQHF. The V gene is TRBV9, the J gene TRBJ1-5, with a tentative D call TRBD1 (5 bases). Germline V gene lookup returns CDR1 SGDLS and CDR2 YYNGEE. The CDR3 extends over 15 amino acids. V lost 3 bases and J lost 3, with 13 bases in between.

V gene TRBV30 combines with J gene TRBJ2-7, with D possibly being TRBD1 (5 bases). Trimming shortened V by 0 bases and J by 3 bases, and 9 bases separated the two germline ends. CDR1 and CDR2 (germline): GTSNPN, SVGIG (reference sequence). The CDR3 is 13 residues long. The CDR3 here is CAWSVQGVYEQYF. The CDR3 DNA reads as TGTGCCTGGAGTGTACAAGGGGTCTACGAGCAGTACTTC.

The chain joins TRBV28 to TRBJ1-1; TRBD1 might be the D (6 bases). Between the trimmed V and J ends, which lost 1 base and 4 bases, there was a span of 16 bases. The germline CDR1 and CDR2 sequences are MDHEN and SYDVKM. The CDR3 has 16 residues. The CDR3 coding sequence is TGTGCCAGCAGTTTATCCGCTAACAGGGAAAGCACTGAAGCTTTCTTT. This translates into CASSLSANRESTEAFF.

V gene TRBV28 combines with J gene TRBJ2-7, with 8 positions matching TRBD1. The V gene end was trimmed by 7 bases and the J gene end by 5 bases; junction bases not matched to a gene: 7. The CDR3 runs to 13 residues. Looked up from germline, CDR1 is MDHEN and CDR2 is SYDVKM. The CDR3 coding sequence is TGTGCCAGCACCCTAGACAGGGGCCACGAGCAGTACTTC. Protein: CASTLDRGHEQYF.

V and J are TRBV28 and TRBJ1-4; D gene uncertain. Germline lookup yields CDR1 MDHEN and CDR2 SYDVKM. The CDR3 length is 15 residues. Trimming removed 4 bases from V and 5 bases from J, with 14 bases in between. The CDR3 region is CASSSLRRWNEKLFF. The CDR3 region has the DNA TGTGCCAGCAGTTCCCTCCGCAGGTGGAATGAAAAACTGTTTTTT.

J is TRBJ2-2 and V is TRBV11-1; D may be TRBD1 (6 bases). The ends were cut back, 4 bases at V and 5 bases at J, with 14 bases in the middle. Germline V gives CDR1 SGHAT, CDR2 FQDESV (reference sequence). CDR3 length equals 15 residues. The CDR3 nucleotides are TGTGCCAGCAGCTCCACGGGACACAGTACCGGGGAGCTGTTTTTT. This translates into CASSSTGHSTGELFF.

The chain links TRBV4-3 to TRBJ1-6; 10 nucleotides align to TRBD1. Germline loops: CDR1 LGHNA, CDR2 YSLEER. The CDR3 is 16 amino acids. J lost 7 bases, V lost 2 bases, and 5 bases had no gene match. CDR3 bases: TGCGCCAGCAGCCAATACCCGACAGGGGGCAATTCACCCCTCCACTTT. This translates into CASSQYPTGGNSPLHF.

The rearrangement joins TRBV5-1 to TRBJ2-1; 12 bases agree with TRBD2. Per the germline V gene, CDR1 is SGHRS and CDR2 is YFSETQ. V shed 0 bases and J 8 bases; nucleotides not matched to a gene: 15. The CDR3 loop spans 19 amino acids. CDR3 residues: CASSLAPLTSGSWSDEQFF. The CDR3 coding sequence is TGCGCCAGCAGCTTGGCCCCCCTGACTAGCGGGAGTTGGTCGGATGAGCAGTTCTTC.

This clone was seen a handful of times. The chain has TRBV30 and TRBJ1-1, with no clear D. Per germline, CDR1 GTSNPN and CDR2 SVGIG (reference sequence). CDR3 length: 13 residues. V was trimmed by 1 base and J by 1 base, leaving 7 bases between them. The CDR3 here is CAWSELKNTEAFF. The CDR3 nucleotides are TGTGCCTGGAGTGAACTGAAGAACACTGAAGCTTTCTTT.